This TCR beta chain emerged from a study of cytomegalovirus exposure and HLA in healthy donors. Amplification used 60 Vbeta primers and 13 Jbeta primers. Only in-frame clones appear in the TCRdb table, and some are missing; sequencing was by immunoSEQ multiplex PCR. The repertoire holds 90,000 to 150,000 clones, with 60% to 80% as singletons. This clone was counted only a few times. Per germline, CDR1 MNHNS and CDR2 SASEGT. Trimming stripped 4 bases from V and 2 bases from J, with 14 bases between. The CDR3 contains 15 residues. This sequence originates from a human donor in good health. Sequenced sample: PBMCs. The chain recombines TRBV6-1 with TRBJ2-5; possible D gene TRBD2, 6 bases. In nucleotides, the CDR3 is TGTGCCAGCAGTGTCAGGGCGGGGTCACAAGAGACCCAGTACTTC. Translation gives CASSVRAGSQETQYF.